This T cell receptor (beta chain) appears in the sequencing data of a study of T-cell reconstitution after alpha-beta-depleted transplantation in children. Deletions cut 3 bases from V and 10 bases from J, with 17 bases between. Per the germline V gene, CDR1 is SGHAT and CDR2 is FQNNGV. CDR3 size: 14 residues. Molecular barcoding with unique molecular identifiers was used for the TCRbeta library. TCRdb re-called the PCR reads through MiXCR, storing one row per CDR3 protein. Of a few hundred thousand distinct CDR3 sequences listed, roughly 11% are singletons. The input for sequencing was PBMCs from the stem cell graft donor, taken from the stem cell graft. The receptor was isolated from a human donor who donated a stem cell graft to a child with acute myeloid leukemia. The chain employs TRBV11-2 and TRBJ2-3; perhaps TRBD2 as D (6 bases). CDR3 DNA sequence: TGTGCCAGCAGCTTGGACTACCGATCCGGGGCGCAGTATTTT. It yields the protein CASSLDYRSGAQYF.